The 18 T cell receptor beta chains in this list originate from one sample, sequenced in a study of blood T cell repertoires in COVID-19. Assay: immunoSEQ multiplex PCR; the TCRdb copy retains only in-frame clones and omits some. This table holds about 210,000 clones, approximately 89% found once. Sequences were obtained from peripheral blood. Source of these receptors: a woman aged 35 to 49 with acute or convalescent COVID-19.

The J gene is TRBJ2-3, the V gene TRBV5-6; 7 positions agree with TRBD2. Germline CDR1 SGHDT, CDR2 YYEEEE. This CDR3 is 15 amino acids long. The junction had 9 bases not matched to a gene; V was cut back by 4 bases and J by 4 bases. CDR3 protein: CASSETSEPPDTQYF. The CDR3 nucleotides read TGTGCCAGCAGCGAAACTAGCGAGCCACCAGATACGCAGTATTTT.

The chain links TRBV7-9 to TRBJ2-7; tentatively, D is TRBD2 (5 bases). This CDR3 has 12 residues. V was pared by 10 bases and J by 3 bases, with 13 bases between. The germline V gene encodes CDR1 SEHNR and CDR2 FQNEAQ (reference sequence). The CDR3 DNA follows: TGTGCCACACGGAGGCCGAGCTACGAGCAGTACGTC. Its protein product is CATRRPSYEQYV.

The rearrangement uses TRBV5-8 and TRBJ2-5; TRBD2 matches at 10 bases. J lost 1 base, V lost 0 bases, and 6 bases had no gene match. Germline CDR1 and CDR2: SGHTS and YDEGEE. The CDR3 has 17 amino acids. This CDR3 is CASSLGSSGGAQETQYF. The CDR3 region has the DNA TGTGCCAGCAGCTTGGGGTCTAGCGGGGGCGCCCAAGAGACCCAGTACTTC.

The chain links TRBV29-1 to TRBJ1-3, with D possibly TRBD1 on 6 matching bases. The CDR3 runs to 15 residues. Trimming pared 5 bases from V and 4 bases from J, leaving 18 bases between. Germline CDR1 is SQVTM and CDR2 is ANQGSEA. The chain's CDR3 is CSVKGMSGTGNTIYF. The CDR3 DNA reads TGCAGCGTTAAAGGGATGAGCGGGACAGGAAACACCATATATTTT.

The chain joins TRBV19 to TRBJ2-1; the match to TRBD2 covers 10 bases. The CDR3 is made up of 18 amino acids. V was clipped by 5 bases and J by 3 bases; unmatched bases: 13. CDR1 and CDR2 from the germline V gene are LNHDA and SQIVND (reference sequence). The CDR3 DNA reads TGTGCCAGTAGTCCCCTCCTTTCTAGCGGGGGTTTCTACAATGAGCAGTTCTTC. The encoded protein is CASSPLLSSGGFYNEQFF.

Only a few counts were recorded for this clone. This chain links TRBV7-9 with TRBJ2-7, with a possible D match to TRBD1 (6 bases). Germline lookup yields CDR1 SEHNR and CDR2 FQNEAQ (reference sequence). Trimming left V 1 base short and J 0 bases short, with 7 bases between. The CDR3 consists of 14 residues. The DNA of the CDR3 is TGTGCCAGCAGCTTAGGGACAGTCTCCTACGAGCAGTACGTC. Protein product: CASSLGTVSYEQYV.

The chain uses TRBV5-8 and TRBJ1-1, with a tentative D call TRBD1 (5 bases). V was pared by 0 bases and J by 4 bases, with 19 bases between. There are 17 residues in the CDR3. CDR1 and CDR2 from the germline V gene are SGHTS and YDEGEE. The CDR3 bases are TGTGCCAGCAGCTTGGATAGTCCAGGGTCTTGGAGCACTGAAGCTTTCTTT. Amino acid sequence: CASSLDSPGSWSTEAFF.

The chain links TRBV6-1 to TRBJ1-3, with unresolved D. The CDR3 spans 15 residues. The V and J ends lost 1 base and 4 bases respectively, with 11 bases between them. Germline V gene sequence: CDR1 MNHNS, CDR2 SASEGT. CDR3 bases: TGTGCCAGCAGTGAAGGCAGAAGAATCGGAAACACCATATATTTT. Translated: CASSEGRRIGNTIYF.

This sequence joins TRBV5-1 and TRBJ1-4, with 12 bases lining up with TRBD1. Losses at the gene ends were 4 bases for V and 8 bases for J; bases not matched to a gene: 9. This CDR3 region has 16 residues. Germline V gene lookup returns CDR1 SGHRS and CDR2 YFSETQ. As DNA, the CDR3 is TGCGCCAGCAGCATCGGGACAGGGGGCGCGGAGGAAAAACTGTTTTTT. It specifies CASSIGTGGAEEKLFF.

V gene TRBV11-2 combines with J gene TRBJ1-5; D might be TRBD1 (5 bases). There are 17 residues in the CDR3. CDR1 is SGHAT, CDR2 FQNNGV, per germline. V was cut by 5 bases and J by 4 bases, with 21 bases left in between. The CDR3 coding sequence is TGTGCCAGCAGCAGGGGACGGGGAGGATCCAAAAATCAGCCCCAGCATTTT. It codes for CASSRGRGGSKNQPQHF.

This chain connects TRBV2 to TRBJ2-3; 16 bases align to TRBD2. Per the germline V gene, CDR1 is SNHLY and CDR2 is FYNNEI. V shed 6 bases, J shed 3 bases, and the junction held 9 bases outside the gene matches. The CDR3 covers 18 residues. The CDR3 DNA reads TGTGCCAGCAGAACCGGGACTAGCGGGGGGGCCGGGACAGATACGCAGTATTTT. Its protein is CASRTGTSGGAGTDTQYF.

The CDR3 loop reads CASSQAHYGYTF. The DNA for the CDR3 is TGTGCCAGCAGTCAGGCTCACTATGGCTACACCTTC. V gene TRBV28 combines with J gene TRBJ1-2; D not certain. Deletions cut 5 bases from V and 3 bases from J, with 7 bases between. The CDR3 loop spans 12 amino acids. Germline V gene data show CDR1 as MDHEN and CDR2 as SYDVKM.

This chain connects TRBV11-2 to TRBJ2-6; the match to TRBD2 covers 8 bases. The J segment lost 0 bases and the V segment lost 8 bases, leaving 6 bases of the junction unmatched. Germline CDR1 SGHAT, CDR2 FQNNGV. This CDR3 is 16 amino acids long. CDR3 nucleotides: TGTGCCAGCGGGCGGGGGGCTAGCTCTGGGGCCAACGTCCTGACTTTC. Encoded protein: CASGRGASSGANVLTF.

This chain connects TRBV28 to TRBJ2-1; 7 bases line up with TRBD2. The CDR3 extends over 18 amino acids. V lost 7 bases to trimming and J lost 0 bases; unmatched junction nucleotides: 15. The germline V gene has CDR1 MDHEN and CDR2 SYDVKM. CDR3 sequence: CASKNDAGDQSSYNEQFF. CDR3 nucleotide sequence: TGTGCCAGCAAAAATGATGCGGGGGACCAGAGCTCCTACAATGAGCAGTTCTTC.

The chain joins TRBV10-2 to TRBJ1-5, with 7 bases matching TRBD1. CDR3 length: 14 residues. J gave up 2 bases and V 9 bases, and 7 bases lay outside the gene matches. The germline gives CDR1 WSHSY, CDR2 SAAADI. CDR3 DNA: TGCGCCAGTGGGACAGTGAACGGCAATCAGCCCCAGCATTTT. Translating it yields CASGTVNGNQPQHF.

The genes are TRBV6-6 and TRBJ2-7; the D gene is possibly TRBD1 (5 bases). This CDR3 spans 14 amino acids. The V gene lost 0 bases and the J gene lost 6 bases, with 12 bases spanning the gap. Germline values: CDR1 MNHNY, CDR2 SVGAGI (reference sequence). The CDR3 is CASSYSNSGSEQYV. The DNA of the CDR3 is TGTGCCAGCAGTTACTCCAACTCAGGGTCCGAGCAGTACGTC.

J is TRBJ1-2 and V is TRBV6-4; the D is unclear. This CDR3 region has 10 residues. Germline V gene lookup returns CDR1 MRHNA and CDR2 SNTAGT. V lost 4 bases, J lost 8 bases, and 5 bases lay in between. This CDR3 reads CASSARGYTF. The CDR3, as DNA: TGTGCCAGCAGTGCTCGGGGCTACACCTTC.

The chain combines TRBV11-1 with TRBJ2-7; D is perhaps TRBD2 (7 bases). CDR1 and CDR2 from the germline V gene are SGHAT and FQDESV (reference sequence). This CDR3 has 15 amino acids. V shed 2 bases and J shed 4 bases, with 15 bases lying between them. In DNA form, the CDR3 reads TGTGCCAGCAGCTTAACCGACGGGGGGCAGTACGAGCAGTACGTC. Protein sequence: CASSLTDGGQYEQYV.